These T cell receptor beta chains were read from a single sample in a study of blood T cells in healthy people across ages. TCRdb independently ran MiXCR on the 5' RACE reads; one entry per CDR3 protein. Here the sample spans about 970,000 distinct CDR3 sequences, roughly 51% being singletons. The specimen was blood. Source of these receptors: a woman aged 60 to 75 in good health. The CDR3 runs from the conserved cysteine through the conserved F or W. A D gene is named only where the DNA matches it firmly. The size field is filled for only some rows; it gives once, few, many or a size class.

V	D	size	J	CDR3	DNA
TRBV20-1	TRBD1	-	TRBJ2-4	CSAVHPTGQQNIQYF	TGCAGTGCGGTACACCCCACGGGACAGCAAAACATTCAGTACTTC
TRBV7-9	-	once	TRBJ2-7	CAGSPGPGCEQYF	TGTGCCGGCAGCCCCGGACCTGGGTGCGAGCAGTACTTC
TRBV30	TRBD1	-	TRBJ2-3	CAWSLGQGRGDTQYF	TGTGCCTGGAGTCTGGGACAGGGTCGTGGAGATACGCAGTATTTT
TRBV29-1	TRBD1	-	TRBJ2-5	CSGQGGAETQYF	TGCAGCGGACAGGGGGGCGCTGAGACCCAGTACTTC
TRBV3-1	TRBD2	once	TRBJ2-7	CASSQRNSGRGEQYF	TGTGCCAGCAGCCAACGAAATAGCGGGAGAGGCGAGCAGTACTTC
TRBV28	-	-	TRBJ2-4	CASSPHPKEQYF	TGTGCCAGCAGTCCCCACCCAAAAGAGCAGTACTTC
TRBV11-2	-	-	TRBJ2-7	CASTASEVRSIYEQYF	TGTGCCAGCACCGCATCAGAGGTCCGAAGCATCTACGAGCAGTACTTC
TRBV7-9	TRBD2	-	TRBJ2-3	CASSLVLYRLAGAPDTQYF	TGTGCCAGCAGCTTAGTGCTATATCGACTAGCGGGAGCACCCGATACGCAGTATTTT
TRBV25-1	TRBD1	few	TRBJ2-7	CASLRTGTGDEQYF	TGTGCCAGCCTTCGAACCGGGACAGGGGACGAGCAGTACTTC
TRBV4-3	-	once	TRBJ1-3	CASSQELRGNTIYF	TGCGCCAGCAGCCAAGAACTGAGGGGAAACACCATATATTTT
TRBV12-3/TRBV12-4	TRBD2	-	TRBJ2-7	CASSPSGNSYNEQYF	TGTGCCAGCAGCCCTAGCGGGAATTCCTACAATGAGCAGTACTTC
TRBV20-1	-	once	TRBJ2-1	CSARKVTKAEQFF	TGCAGTGCTAGAAAGGTCACAAAGGCGGAGCAGTTCTTC
TRBV20-1	-	-	TRBJ2-3	CSAMVSAADTQYF	TGCAGTGCTATGGTTAGCGCCGCAGATACGCAGTATTTT
TRBV20-1	TRBD1	-	TRBJ1-2	CSAKPPGQGPYGYTF	TGCAGTGCTAAACCTCCGGGACAGGGTCCCTATGGCTACACCTTC
TRBV9	-	-	TRBJ2-1	CASRPIGGSYNEQFF	TGTGCCAGCAGGCCCATTGGCGGTTCCTACAATGAGCAGTTCTTC
TRBV6-2/TRBV6-3	-	-	TRBJ1-6	CASSYPAGSASPLHF	TGTGCCAGCAGTTACCCGGCAGGGTCGGCCTCACCCCTCCACTTT
TRBV5-1	TRBD2	-	TRBJ2-5	CASSSGGTYQETQYF	TGCGCCAGCAGCTCCGGGGGGACGTACCAAGAGACCCAGTACTTC
TRBV20-1	TRBD1	-	TRBJ2-3	CSASSTRGGQGPDTQYF	TGCAGTGCTAGTTCCACCCGTGGGGGACAGGGTCCAGATACGCAGTATTTT
TRBV7-2	-	once	TRBJ2-6	CASSPPPLLSGATVLTF	TGTGCCAGCAGCCCGCCACCCCTTCTCTCTGGGGCCACCGTCCTGACTTTC
TRBV7-9	TRBD1	once	TRBJ2-6	CASKRDRGVSGANVLTF	TGTGCCAGCAAAAGGGACAGGGGGGTCTCTGGGGCCAACGTCCTGACTTTC
TRBV28	-	-	TRBJ1-1	CASSPPVGGTGAFF	TGTGCCAGCAGCCCTCCCGTGGGAGGGACTGGAGCTTTCTTT
TRBV7-2	TRBD1	-	TRBJ2-7	CASSLTGQIYEQYF	TGTGCCAGCAGCTTAACGGGACAGATCTACGAGCAGTACTTC
TRBV12-3/TRBV12-4	-	few	TRBJ2-5	CASSLRGGEAETQYF	TGTGCCAGCAGTTTAAGGGGCGGCGAGGCAGAGACCCAGTACTTC
TRBV9	-	-	TRBJ2-3	CASSVVSGEGTDTQYF	TGTGCCAGCAGCGTAGTATCAGGGGAAGGCACAGATACGCAGTATTTT
TRBV30	TRBD1	-	TRBJ2-3	CAWRDRGEDMQYF	TGTGCCTGGAGGGACAGGGGAGAGGATATGCAGTATTTT
TRBV5-1	-	few	TRBJ2-1	CASSLVGGLYNEQFF	TGTGCCAGCAGCTTAGTAGGCGGGCTATACAATGAGCAGTTCTTC
TRBV12-3/TRBV12-4	TRBD2	-	TRBJ2-7	CASSFGPGTSGKSSYEQYF	TGTGCCAGCAGTTTTGGGCCCGGGACTAGCGGGAAATCCTCCTACGAGCAGTACTTC
TRBV7-6	-	-	TRBJ2-7	CASSFLGPEQYF	TGTGCCAGCAGCTTTCTGGGTCCCGAGCAGTACTTC
TRBV15	TRBD2	-	TRBJ2-7	CATSRGTSGGNSSYEQYF	TGTGCCACCAGCAGAGGGACTAGTGGGGGGAATAGCTCCTACGAGCAGTACTTC
TRBV6-2/TRBV6-3	-	-	TRBJ2-5	CASSDGYVGPQETQYF	TGTGCCAGCAGTGACGGTTACGTAGGACCGCAAGAGACCCAGTACTTC
TRBV6-5	TRBD2	-	TRBJ2-1	CACRSGITQNNEQFF	TGTGCCTGCAGAAGCGGGATCACCCAAAACAATGAGCAGTTCTTC
TRBV20-1	TRBD1	-	TRBJ2-1	CSARLGGQGYNEQFF	TGCAGTGCTAGACTGGGCGGACAGGGTTACAATGAGCAGTTCTTC
TRBV30	TRBD1	-	TRBJ2-5	CAWRKTGGQETQYF	TGTGCCTGGAGGAAAACAGGGGGGCAAGAGACCCAGTACTTC
TRBV5-1	TRBD2	-	TRBJ2-1	CASSLVPSGGNEQFF	TGCGCCAGCAGCTTGGTCCCTAGCGGGGGCAATGAGCAGTTCTTC
TRBV9	-	-	TRBJ1-1	CASSPAPENTEAFF	TGTGCCAGCAGCCCTGCCCCAGAGAACACTGAAGCTTTCTTT
TRBV5-1	TRBD1	-	TRBJ2-7	CASSYQQGVSYEQYF	TGCGCCAGCAGCTACCAACAGGGGGTATCCTACGAGCAGTACTTC
TRBV20-1	-	-	TRBJ1-2	CSARDTQGYYGYTF	TGCAGTGCTAGAGACACACAGGGCTACTATGGCTACACCTTC
TRBV18	TRBD1	-	TRBJ1-1	CASSGQQNTEAFF	TGTGCCAGCTCGGGACAGCAGAACACTGAAGCTTTCTTT
TRBV3-1	-	-	TRBJ1-2	CASSQDSRATNYGYTF	TGTGCCAGCAGCCAAGACAGTAGAGCCACTAACTATGGCTACACCTTC
TRBV12-3/TRBV12-4	TRBD2	-	TRBJ2-7	CASSSLGLAGAPYEQYF	TGTGCCAGCAGTTCCTTGGGACTAGCGGGAGCTCCTTACGAGCAGTACTTC
TRBV13	TRBD1	-	TRBJ1-2	CASSHGTGGAVWNGYTF	TGTGCCAGCAGCCACGGGACAGGGGGCGCGGTCTGGAATGGCTACACCTTC
TRBV15	-	-	TRBJ1-5	CATSRNPTDGPQHF	TGTGCCACCAGCAGGAACCCGACGGACGGCCCCCAGCATTTT
TRBV20-1	-	-	TRBJ2-4	CSAREARYIQYF	TGCAGTGCTAGAGAGGCCCGGTACATTCAGTACTTC
TRBV10-3	TRBD2	-	TRBJ2-1	CAIKGEAGLAVKNEQFF	TGTGCCATCAAGGGAGAGGCGGGACTAGCGGTTAAAAATGAGCAGTTCTTC
TRBV5-4	-	once	TRBJ2-1	CASSFQGMLSEQFF	TGTGCCAGCAGCTTCCAGGGAATGCTTAGTGAGCAGTTCTTC
TRBV15	-	-	TRBJ1-2	CATSRDLRRTANYGYTF	TGTGCCACCAGCAGAGATCTGCGGCGGACAGCTAACTATGGCTACACCTTC